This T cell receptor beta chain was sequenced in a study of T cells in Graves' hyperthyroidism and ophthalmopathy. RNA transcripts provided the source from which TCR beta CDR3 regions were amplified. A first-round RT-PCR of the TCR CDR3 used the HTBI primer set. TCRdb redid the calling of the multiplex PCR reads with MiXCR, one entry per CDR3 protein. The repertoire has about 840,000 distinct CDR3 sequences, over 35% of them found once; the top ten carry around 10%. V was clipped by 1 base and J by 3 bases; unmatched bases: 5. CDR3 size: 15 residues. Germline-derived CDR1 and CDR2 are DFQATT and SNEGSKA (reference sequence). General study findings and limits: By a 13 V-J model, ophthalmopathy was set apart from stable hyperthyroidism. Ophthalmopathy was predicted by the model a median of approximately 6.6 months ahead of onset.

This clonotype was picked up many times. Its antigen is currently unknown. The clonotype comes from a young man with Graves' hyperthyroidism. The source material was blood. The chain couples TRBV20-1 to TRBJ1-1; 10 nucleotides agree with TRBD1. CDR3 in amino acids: CSARGRGQGDTEAFF. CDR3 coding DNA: TGCAGTGCTAGAGGGAGAGGACAGGGGGACACTGAAGCTTTCTTT.